These 23 T cell receptor beta chains were sequenced from one sample in a study of cytomegalovirus exposure and HLA in healthy donors. Amplification used 60 Vbeta primers and 13 Jbeta primers. Measured with immunoSEQ multiplex PCR; TCRdb has only the in-frame clones, and not every one. The sample contains under 200,000 clones, around 77% of which appear only once. The sample comprised PBMCs. These receptors all come from a woman aged 25-40 years in good health and CMV-seronegative.

The J gene is TRBJ1-2, the V gene TRBV5-1; a possible D gene is TRBD1 (5 bases). This CDR3 spans 15 amino acids. The germline CDR1 and CDR2 sequences are SGHRS and YFSETQ. The V end lost 0 bases, the J end lost 8 bases, and 17 bases lay between the germline ends. CDR3 coding DNA: TGCGCCAGCAGCTTGGGCGGGACGGAGGAAACGGGCTACACCTTC. This codes for CASSLGGTEETGYTF. The variable domain in full, completed from reference TRBV5-1 and TRBJ1-2, reads KAGVTQTPRYLIKTRGQQVTLSCSPISGHRSVSWYQQTPGQGLQFLFEYFSETQRNKGNFPGRFSGRQFSNSRSEMNVSTLELGDSALYLCASSLGGTEETGYTFGSGTRLTVV.

This clone was observed once. The chain links TRBV28 to TRBJ1-2; 8 positions match TRBD1. Looked up from germline, CDR1 is MDHEN and CDR2 is SYDVKM. CDR3 length: 15 amino acids. With V trimmed by 5 bases and J by 0 bases, 5 bases remained unmatched. CDR3 sequence (DNA): TGTGCCAGCAGTCTAGGGACAGGCCCTAACTATGGCTACACCTTC. This gives the protein CASSLGTGPNYGYTF.

The rearrangement joins TRBV29-1 to TRBJ2-5, with D perhaps matching TRBD2 (5 bases). Germline V lookup: CDR1 SQVTM, CDR2 ANQGSEA. This CDR3 is 12 amino acids long. The V gene lost 6 bases and the J gene lost 3 bases, with 11 bases spanning the gap. The CDR3 sequence: CSVQREKETQYF. Written as DNA, the CDR3 is TGCAGCGTCCAGAGGGAAAAAGAGACCCAGTACTTC. Based on the CDR3 plus reference TRBV29-1 and TRBJ2-5, the full variable domain is SAVISQKPSRDICQRGTSLTIQCQVDSQVTMMFWYRQQPGQSLTLIATANQGSEATYESGFVIDKFPISRPNLTFSTLTVSNMSPEDSSIYLCSVQREKETQYFGPGTRLLVL.

This clone was recorded only once. The V call is TRBV30, the J call TRBJ1-3; no firm D call. The CDR3 extends over 12 amino acids. Trimming stripped 5 bases from V and 2 bases from J, with 7 bases between. Looked up from germline, CDR1 is GTSNPN and CDR2 is SVGIG (reference sequence). CDR3 protein: CAWGSPGNTIYF. The CDR3 DNA sequence: TGTGCCTGGGGCAGTCCTGGAAACACCATATATTTT.

The chain employs TRBV5-1 and TRBJ2-6; TRBD1 aligns across 7 bases. Germline V gene data show CDR1 as SGHRS and CDR2 as YFSETQ. The CDR3 loop spans 18 amino acids. V was pared by 6 bases and J by 1 base, with 13 bases of the junction left unmatched. The CDR3 DNA is TGCGCCAGCAAGGTTGTACAGGGGCTCCATTCTGGGGCCAACGTCCTGACTTTC. Amino acid sequence: CASKVVQGLHSGANVLTF.

This rearrangement joins TRBV7-8 to TRBJ1-5, with D unresolved. Germline V gene data show CDR1 as SGHVS and CDR2 as FQNEAQ. Trimming took 2 bases from V and 5 from J, leaving 10 bases between them. This CDR3 region has 14 residues. CDR3 amino acids: CASSLRGLDQPQHF. For the CDR3, the DNA is TGTGCCAGCAGCTTAAGAGGGTTGGATCAGCCCCAGCATTTT.

This clone was observed once. This rearrangement joins TRBV7-2 to TRBJ2-3, with a tentative D call TRBD2 (6 bases). This CDR3 contains 15 residues. The germline V gene encodes CDR1 SGHTA and CDR2 FQGNSA. Trimming took 2 bases from V and 1 from J, leaving 10 bases between them. The DNA of the CDR3 is TGTGCCAGCAGCTTATCGTCGGGGGGCACAGATACGCAGTATTTT. Residues: CASSLSSGGTDTQYF.

This chain links TRBV21-1 with TRBJ2-4; the D call TRBD1 from the table was never checked on the DNA. TRBV21-1 is a listed pseudogene. The CDR3 covers 14 residues. The CDR3 nucleotides read TGTGCCAGCAGCAAAGGGACAGGGAAAAACATTCAGTACTTC. Translated: CASSKGTGKNIQYF.

This clone has more than one count but fewer than ten. The chain combines TRBV10-3 with TRBJ1-3, with 7 positions matching TRBD1. The V and J ends lost 6 bases and 0 bases, in that order; junction bases with no gene match: 8. In germline, CDR1 is ENHRY, CDR2 SYGVKD. The CDR3 length is 16 residues. The CDR3, as DNA: TGTGCCATCAGCCGCTCACAGGGGTCCTCTGGAAACACCATATATTTT. Protein product: CAISRSQGSSGNTIYF.

This rearrangement joins TRBV6-5 to TRBJ1-2; D not resolved. The CDR3 extends over 14 amino acids. V was clipped by 9 bases and J by 0 bases, with 14 bases between them. Germline CDR1 MNHEY, CDR2 SVGAGI. The CDR3 region is CASGRSFANYGYTF. The DNA for the CDR3 is TGTGCCAGTGGCAGGTCTTTCGCTAACTATGGCTACACCTTC.

The chain joins TRBV21-1 to TRBJ1-5; TRBD1 is the table's D call, not checked against the DNA. TRBV21-1 is deemed a pseudogene. The CDR3 covers 17 residues. The CDR3 DNA sequence: TGTGCCAGCAGCAAAGCTGTGGACAGGGGGATGGGTCAGCCCCAGCATTTT. It specifies CASSKAVDRGMGQPQHF.

This clone showed up just a few times. The chain recombines TRBV2 with TRBJ2-7, with 9 nucleotides matching TRBD1. V trimming: 3 bases; J trimming: 2 bases; junction bases outside the gene matches: 17. Per germline, CDR1 SNHLY and CDR2 FYNNEI. The CDR3 has 19 amino acids. For the CDR3, the DNA is TGTGCCAGCAGTGAGTTTCCTCCTTTTTCGGACAGGGGTGCCTACGAGCAGTACTTC. It encodes CASSEFPPFSDRGAYEQYF.

The chain joins TRBV19 to TRBJ1-6; 7 nucleotides match TRBD1. This CDR3 spans 20 amino acids. Germline V CDR1 and CDR2: LNHDA, SQIVND (reference sequence). V lost 4 bases and J lost 6; bases outside the gene matches: 21. The CDR3 region is CASSRVRTGVSVAGNSPLHF. The CDR3 nucleotides are TGTGCCAGTAGTAGAGTACGGACAGGAGTGTCGGTTGCTGGTAATTCACCCCTCCACTTT.

The chain couples TRBV7-2 to TRBJ2-7; the match to TRBD2 covers 8 bases. J was trimmed by 7 bases and V by 5 bases; bases with no gene match: 10. Germline CDR1 is SGHTA and CDR2 is FQGNSA. This CDR3 comprises 14 residues. CDR3 DNA: TGTGCCAGCAGCCGAAGACTAGCGTCGGGGGAGCAGTACTTC. Its protein product is CASSRRLASGEQYF. The full variable domain, in which reference TRBV7-2 and TRBJ2-7 provide the parts outside the CDR3, is GAGVSQSPSNKVTEKGKDVELRCDPISGHTALYWYRQSLGQGLEFLIYFQGNSAPDKSGLPSDRFSAERTGGSVSTLTIQRTQQEDSAVYLCASSRRLASGEQYFGPGTRLTVT.

V and J are TRBV19 and TRBJ2-1; a possible D gene is TRBD1 (5 bases). The CDR3 loop spans 14 amino acids. Trimming cost V 5 bases and J 3 bases, with 11 bases left between them. CDR1 is LNHDA and CDR2 is SQIVND in the germline V gene (reference sequence). CDR3 region: CASSVGHYYNEQFF. The CDR3 DNA reads as TGTGCCAGTAGTGTCGGACACTACTACAATGAGCAGTTCTTC. The full variable domain, completed using reference TRBV19 and TRBJ2-1, is DGGITQSPKYLFRKEGQNVTLSCEQNLNHDAMYWYRQDPGQGLRLIYYSQIVNDFQKGDIAEGYSVSREKKESFPLTVTSAQKNPTAFYLCASSVGHYYNEQFFGPGTRLTVL.

The chain has TRBV2 and TRBJ2-2; 15 nucleotides agree with TRBD2. Germline CDR1 SNHLY, CDR2 FYNNEI. This CDR3 contains 15 residues. Trimming removed 6 bases from V and 5 bases from J; junction bases left unmatched: 1. The CDR3 here is CASRGTSGGTGELFF. As DNA, the CDR3 is TGTGCCAGCAGAGGGACTAGCGGGGGGACCGGGGAGCTGTTTTTT.

V and J are TRBV2 and TRBJ1-1; 8 bases match TRBD1. V lost 8 bases and J lost 4; bases outside the gene matches: 6. CDR3 size: 13 residues. Germline V lookup: CDR1 SNHLY, CDR2 FYNNEI. Here the CDR3 DNA reads TGTGCCAGCTTTTTGGGACAGGCCACTGAAGCTTTCTTT. Translating gives CASFLGQATEAFF.

This sequence joins TRBV4-1 and TRBJ1-4; the D gene is possibly TRBD1 (5 bases). Between the trimmed V and J ends, which lost 2 bases and 8 bases, there was a span of 18 bases. The germline V gene has CDR1 MGHRA and CDR2 YSYEKL. The CDR3 has 16 amino acids. CDR3 sequence reads: CASSQLGGIRKEKLFF. CDR3 sequence (DNA): TGCGCCAGCAGCCAACTGGGGGGAATCAGGAAGGAAAAACTGTTTTTT.

The chain links TRBV5-1 to TRBJ1-2, with D possibly matching TRBD1 (5 bases). CDR3 size: 15 residues. V lost 0 bases to trimming and J lost 6 bases, with 15 bases between them. CDR1 is SGHRS, CDR2 YFSETQ, per germline. CDR3 in amino acids: CASSLVGRAGNGYTF. DNA for the CDR3: TGCGCCAGCAGCTTGGTTGGCAGGGCAGGAAATGGCTACACCTTC.

The chain links TRBV7-3 to TRBJ2-3, with 12 bases that match TRBD2. The CDR3 loop spans 16 amino acids. Germline loops: CDR1 SGHTA, CDR2 FQGTGA. With V trimmed by 5 bases and J by 1 base, 4 bases remained unmatched. CDR3 coding DNA: TGTGCCAGCAGCCCACGACTAGCGGGGGGCACAGATACGCAGTATTTT. Translated: CASSPRLAGGTDTQYF.

V usage is TRBV11-3 and J usage is TRBJ1-1; 9 bases fit TRBD1. Trimming removed 4 bases from V and 11 bases from J; junction bases left unmatched: 5. Germline CDR1 reads SGHNT; CDR2 reads YENEEA. The CDR3 length is 12 residues. CDR3 sequence: CASSYGQGQAFF. The DNA of the CDR3 is TGTGCCAGCAGCTACGGACAGGGGCAGGCTTTCTTT.

The chain links TRBV10-3 to TRBJ2-5; tentatively, D is TRBD2 (7 bases). The CDR3 consists of 18 residues. Germline CDR1 reads ENHRY; CDR2 reads SYGVKD. Deletions cut 0 bases from V and 3 bases from J, with 20 bases between. CDR3 DNA sequence: TGTGCCATCAGTGAGTCCATTGGGGGGGCGGCAGCAAAAGAGACCCAGTACTTC. Protein product: CAISESIGGAAAKETQYF.

This clone has just one count. The rearrangement links TRBV19 to TRBJ2-1; 8 nucleotides agree with TRBD2. V lost 3 bases, J lost 5 bases, and 6 bases stayed unmatched. Germline CDR1 LNHDA, CDR2 SQIVND (reference sequence). This CDR3 is built from 15 residues. The chain's CDR3 is CASSMLFGRDNEQFF. CDR3 nucleotide sequence: TGTGCCAGTAGTATGTTATTCGGGAGGGACAATGAGCAGTTCTTC.